This entry lists 13 T cell receptor beta chains sequenced from one sample in a study of T cells in Graves' hyperthyroidism and ophthalmopathy. Authors of the study amplified TCR beta CDR3 regions from RNA transcripts. In the first-round RT-PCR of the TCR CDR3, the HTBI primer set was used. One entry per CDR3 protein results from TCRdb running MiXCR on the multiplex PCR reads. Of a few hundred thousand distinct CDR3 sequences detected, roughly 23% appear once; the ten largest clones hold 45% to 50%. Sequenced material: blood. The receptors stem from a woman aged 70-85 years with Graves' ophthalmopathy.

The V and J genes are TRBV10-2 and TRBJ2-7, with D possibly TRBD1 on 6 matching bases. The germline V gene encodes CDR1 WSHSY and CDR2 SAAADI. The V gene lost 5 bases and the J gene lost 6 bases, with 17 bases spanning the gap. The CDR3 covers 14 residues. The DNA for the CDR3 is TGCGCCAGCAGTATAACAGGGCAAGACGGCGAGCAGTACTTC. Translated, it gives CASSITGQDGEQYF.

This clonotype has at least ten counts. The V gene is TRBV3-1, the J gene TRBJ1-1; D is unclear. The V and J ends lost 2 bases and 10 bases respectively, with 11 bases between them. Germline V lookup: CDR1 LGHDT, CDR2 YNNKEL (reference sequence). The CDR3 extends over 12 amino acids. The CDR3 DNA is TGTGCCAGCAGCCAATTTCAGAGGACAGCTTTCTTT. As protein: CASSQFQRTAFF.

This clonotype was observed many times. The gene calls are TRBV2 and TRBJ2-3; 9 bases fit TRBD2. The germline V gene has CDR1 SNHLY and CDR2 FYNNEI. V was pared by 6 bases and J by 5 bases, with 12 bases of the junction left unmatched. The CDR3 totals 16 residues. This chain's CDR3 is CASSPLWAAGGDTQYF. CDR3 nucleotide sequence: TGTGCCAGCAGCCCCCTTTGGGCAGCGGGAGGAGATACGCAGTATTTT.

In regard to this clonotype: One base away lies a much larger clone, so this may be a sequencing read error. This chain connects TRBV2 to TRBJ2-3; the match to TRBD2 covers 8 bases. CDR3 size: 15 residues. Germline V gene sequence: CDR1 SNHLY, CDR2 FYNNEI. Trimming at V came to 5 bases and at J to 5 bases, leaving 9 bases not matched to a gene. The CDR3 spells CASSFNGRAVDTQYF. The CDR3, as DNA: TGTGCCAGCAGTTTTAACGGGAGGGCTGTAGATACGCAGTATTTT.

The J gene is TRBJ1-2, the V gene TRBV24-1; D is undetermined. Trimming took 4 bases from V and 9 from J, leaving 8 bases between them. Germline CDR1 KGHDR, CDR2 SFDVKD. The CDR3 spans 11 residues. The CDR3 bases are TGTGCCACCAGTGAGGGGTCGCGCTACACCTTC. As protein: CATSEGSRYTF.

The DNA for the CDR3 is TGTGCTAGTGCCTCGGCGCGGGACTATTCTTTGGGTACGCAGTATTTT. Translation: CASASARDYSLGTQYF. The V and J genes are TRBV12-5 and TRBJ2-3; 7 bases line up with TRBD2. Germline V lookup: CDR1 LGHNT, CDR2 FRNRAP. J gave up 8 bases and V 7 bases, and 18 bases lay outside the gene matches. This CDR3 is 16 amino acids long.

The chain couples TRBV5-1 to TRBJ2-7; D is unclear. The CDR3 is 15 amino acids. The germline CDR1 and CDR2 sequences are SGHRS and YFSETQ. V lost 4 bases and J lost 3, with 17 bases in between. The CDR3: CASSAGKGMVYEQYF. The CDR3 DNA is TGCGCCAGCAGCGCCGGCAAGGGTATGGTCTACGAGCAGTACTTC.

The chain has TRBV5-4 and TRBJ1-3, with TRBD1 matching 7 bases. This CDR3 has 16 amino acids. After removal of 4 bases from V and 0 bases from J, the junction contained 7 bases not matched to a gene. CDR1 SGHNT and CDR2 YYREEE come from the germline V gene (reference sequence). CDR3 DNA: TGTGCCAGCAGCGTAGACAGGGATTACTCTGGAAACACCATATATTTT. The encoded protein is CASSVDRDYSGNTIYF.

This clonotype was seen ten or more times. The chain carries TRBV11-1 and TRBJ1-2; TRBD1 might be the D (6 bases). This CDR3 is built from 13 residues. CDR1 SGHAT and CDR2 FQDESV come from the germline V gene (reference sequence). The ends were cut back, 5 bases at V and 3 bases at J, with 10 bases in the middle. The CDR3 DNA follows: TGTGCCAGCAGCCGGGCAGGGGACTATGGCTACACCTTC. Amino acids: CASSRAGDYGYTF.

The genes are TRBV9 and TRBJ2-7; no clear D gene. Per germline, CDR1 SGDLS and CDR2 YYNGEE. V was clipped by 0 bases and J by 3 bases, with 7 bases between them. CDR3 length: 13 residues. The chain's CDR3 is CASSVEVGYEQYF. As DNA, the CDR3 is TGTGCCAGCAGCGTAGAGGTGGGCTACGAGCAGTACTTC. Full variable domain (remainder filled in from reference TRBV9 and TRBJ2-7): DSGVTQTPKHLITATGQRVTLRCSPRSGDLSVYWYQQSLDQGLQFLIQYYNGEERAKGNILERFSAQQFPDLHSELNLSSLELGDSALYFCASSVEVGYEQYFGPGTRLTVT.

CDR3 DNA sequence: TGTGCCAGTAGTGCTCACGGGGGCACCGGGGAGCTGTTTTTT. Translating gives CASSAHGGTGELFF. V is TRBV19 and J is TRBJ2-2, with D perhaps matching TRBD2 (6 bases). V lost 5 bases to trimming and J lost 4 bases, with 11 bases between them. The CDR3 has 14 amino acids. Germline lookup yields CDR1 LNHDA and CDR2 SQIVND (reference sequence). The variable domain in full, with the rest retrieved from reference TRBV19 and TRBJ2-2, is DGGITQSPKYLFRKEGQNVTLSCEQNLNHDAMYWYRQDPGQGLRLIYYSQIVNDFQKGDIAEGYSVSREKKESFPLTVTSAQKNPTAFYLCASSAHGGTGELFFGEGSRLTVL.

This clonotype was recorded many times. The chain couples TRBV7-9 to TRBJ2-7; 11 bases align to TRBD1. Germline V gives CDR1 SEHNR, CDR2 FQNEAQ (reference sequence). The CDR3 totals 15 residues. With V trimmed by 8 bases and J by 3 bases, 9 bases remained unmatched. CDR3 region: CASDKGTGGFYEQYF. CDR3 nucleotide sequence: TGTGCCAGCGATAAAGGGACAGGGGGGTTCTACGAGCAGTACTTC. Full variable domain (missing parts from reference TRBV7-9 and TRBJ2-7): DTGVSQNPRHKITKRGQNVTFRCDPISEHNRLYWYRQTLGQGPEFLTYFQNEAQLEKSRLLSDRFSAERPKGSFSTLEIQRTEQGDSAMYLCASDKGTGGFYEQYFGPGTRLTVT.

This clonotype was found a few times. The chain has TRBV30 and TRBJ2-3; D gene unclear. From germline, CDR1 is GTSNPN and CDR2 SVGIG (reference sequence). The ends were cut back, 6 bases at V and 4 bases at J, with 17 bases in the middle. This CDR3 has 14 amino acids. This CDR3 reads CACTNLATADTQYF. CDR3 nucleotide sequence: TGTGCCTGTACGAACTTGGCCACCGCAGATACGCAGTATTTT.